The next 24 T cell receptor beta chains were all read from a single sample in a study of tumor-infiltrating lymphocytes in glioblastoma multiforme. TCR beta libraries were built from RNA through three nested multiplex PCR rounds using modified ARM-PCR. TCRdb reprocessed the multiplex PCR reads via MiXCR and lists one record per CDR3 protein. The data hold 15,000 to 20,000 distinct CDR3 sequences, with around 68% observed a single time. The source material was peripheral blood. Source of these receptors: a male donor with glioblastoma.

This clonotype was seen many times. This sequence joins TRBV12-3 or TRBV12-4 and TRBJ2-3; possibly TRBD1 for D (6 bases). The CDR3 is made up of 14 amino acids. Trimming removed 2 bases at V and 4 bases at J, with 10 bases between. CDR3 region: CASSLTPGADTQYF. In nucleotides, the CDR3 is TGTGCCAGCAGTTTAACTCCAGGGGCAGATACGCAGTATTTT.

This clonotype was counted at least ten times. In DNA, the CDR3 is TGCAGCGCCGCAGGGCTAGCGGGGGACTACGAGCAGTACTTC. This gives the protein CSAAGLAGDYEQYF. The chain links TRBV29-1 to TRBJ2-7, with 10 bases aligning to TRBD2. The CDR3 has 14 residues. With V trimmed by 7 bases and J by 3 bases, 9 bases remained unmatched. In germline, CDR1 is SQVTM, CDR2 ANQGSEA.

This clonotype was observed many times. V gene TRBV4-2 combines with J gene TRBJ1-2; 10 positions match TRBD1. The ends lost 1 base at V and 4 bases at J; junction bases unmatched: 9. This CDR3 has 17 residues. The germline CDR1 and CDR2 sequences are LGHNA and YNFKEQ. CDR3 amino acids: CASSQASGTGALYGYTF. Written as DNA, the CDR3 is TGTGCCAGCAGCCAAGCCTCCGGGACAGGGGCTCTCTATGGCTACACCTTC.

On this clonotype: This sequence may be a read error, since a much larger clone differs from it by one base. The J gene is TRBJ1-1, the V gene TRBV5-1; D is uncertain. Germline V gives CDR1 SGHRS, CDR2 YFSETQ. V was pared by 5 bases and J by 1 base, with 9 bases between. The CDR3 has 13 amino acids. DNA of the CDR3: TGCGCCAGCAGTTGGGTGAAGAACACTGAAGCTTTCTTT. It yields the protein CASSWVKNTEAFF.

Concerning this clonotype: This CDR3 is missing its conserved last phenylalanine or tryptophan, likely due to a read error. The DNA is omitted, as the CDR3 cannot be located on it reliably, and the CDR3 follows TCRdb's listing. This sequence joins TRBV11-2 and TRBJ2-7; TRBD2 is the table's D call and was not checked against the DNA. The germline V gene has CDR1 SGHAT and CDR2 FQNNGV. The CDR3 is 15 amino acids in total, end residues counted. The CDR3 region is CASRLDRGLGREQYL.

A few counts support this clonotype. This sequence may be a read error, since a much larger clone differs from it by one base. The V call is TRBV5-4, the J call TRBJ2-7; no clear D gene. The germline gives CDR1 SGHNT, CDR2 YYREEE (reference sequence). Between the trimmed V and J ends, which lost 1 base and 0 bases, there was a span of 8 bases. The CDR3 runs to 14 residues. The CDR3 coding sequence is TGTGCCAGCAGCTTGACAGTTCGCTCCTACGAGCAGTACTTC. Protein product: CASSLTVRSYEQYF.

The chain uses TRBV29-1 and TRBJ2-3; unclear D gene. This CDR3 comprises 14 residues. Germline values: CDR1 SQVTM, CDR2 ANQGSEA. V was cut by 4 bases and J by 2 bases, with 13 bases left in between. The CDR3 region has the DNA TGCAGCGTTGGAAGCCTAGACTTCACAGATACGCAGTATTTT. It yields the protein CSVGSLDFTDTQYF.

The rearrangement uses TRBV10-3 and TRBJ2-2; D possibly corresponds to TRBD2 (6 bases). Germline values: CDR1 ENHRY, CDR2 SYGVKD. This CDR3 is 13 amino acids long. V was clipped by 10 bases and J by 0 bases, with 9 bases between them. Here the CDR3 reads CASTGANTGELFF. For the CDR3, the DNA is TGTGCCAGCACGGGGGCGAACACCGGGGAGCTGTTTTTT.

Regarding this clonotype: The final CDR3 position lacks the conserved phenylalanine or tryptophan, pointing to a likely read error. The DNA is omitted, as the CDR3 cannot be located on it reliably, and the CDR3 follows TCRdb's listing. The chain employs TRBV29-1 and TRBJ2-1. The CDR3 sequence runs 12 residues, both termini included. Per germline, CDR1 SQVTM and CDR2 ANQGSEA. CDR3 amino acids: CSGKWSYNEQLL.

The CDR3 nucleotides read TGTGCCAGCGGGGGCTCGATAGCCAAAAACATTCAGTACTTC. Translation: CASGGSIAKNIQYF. The J gene is TRBJ2-4, the V gene TRBV11-2, with a possible D match to TRBD1 (6 bases). There are 14 residues in the CDR3. Trimming left V 8 bases short and J 0 bases short, with 11 bases between. Germline V gives CDR1 SGHAT, CDR2 FQNNGV.

This clonotype was counted once. The CDR3 carries no conserved terminal phenylalanine or tryptophan, so it likely arises from a read error. V usage is TRBV29-1 and J usage is TRBJ2-7; 12 bases agree with TRBD2. Germline CDR1 SQVTM, CDR2 ANQGSEA. CDR3 length equals 14 residues. J gave up 3 bases and V 6 bases, and 6 bases lay outside the gene matches. The CDR3 DNA reads as TGCAGCGTGGCTAGCGGGAGGGGCTTCTACGAGCAGTACCTA. Translating it yields CSVASGRGFYEQYL.

The sample holds one count of this clonotype. This chain uses TRBV12-3 or TRBV12-4 with TRBJ2-1; the match to TRBD1 covers 7 bases. This CDR3 region has 14 residues. J gave up 10 bases and V 3 bases, and 9 bases lay outside the gene matches. The CDR3 region is CASSFGQGVREQFF. CDR3 bases: TGTGCCAGCAGTTTTGGGCAGGGGGTTCGGGAGCAGTTCTTC.

The rearrangement links TRBV6-5 to TRBJ1-2; 9 positions match TRBD1. The junction had 10 bases not matched to a gene; V was cut back by 4 bases and J by 13 bases. Germline V lookup: CDR1 MNHEY, CDR2 SVGAGI. CDR3 length equals 13 residues. As DNA, the CDR3 is TGTGCCAGCAGTTTAACAGGGGGCGAGGGTTGCACCTTC. This gives the protein CASSLTGGEGCTF.

About this clonotype: The germline gene is not matched at one end of the junction; a read error may be the cause. This sequence joins TRBV6-2 or TRBV6-3 and TRBJ1-1; 10 bases match TRBD1. CDR3 length: 15 amino acids. Germline V gives CDR1 MNHEY, CDR2 SVGEGT. The CDR3 nucleotides read TGTGCCAGCACTTGGACAGGGGGGTTGAACATTGAAGCTTTCTTT. Its protein is CASTWTGGLNIEAFF.

The V call is TRBV11-3, the J call TRBJ2-1; D remains unclear. Trimming shortened V by 5 bases and J by 5 bases, and 4 bases separated the two germline ends. CDR1 SGHNT and CDR2 YENEEA come from the germline V gene. CDR3 length equals 11 residues. DNA for the CDR3: TGTGCCAGCAGCCCTAACAATGAGCAGTTCTTC. Translating gives CASSPNNEQFF.

This clonotype was detected many times. The rearrangement uses TRBV4-2 and TRBJ2-1, with 7 bases lining up with TRBD2. The CDR3 runs to 14 residues. Unmatched junction bases numbered 2, after V lost 0 bases and J lost 6 bases. From germline, CDR1 is LGHNA and CDR2 YNFKEQ. CDR3 sequence reads: CASSQDWGGNEQFF. The CDR3 bases are TGTGCCAGCAGCCAAGATTGGGGGGGCAATGAGCAGTTCTTC.

This clonotype was observed at least ten times. V and J are TRBV10-2 and TRBJ2-7; 8 positions match TRBD1. CDR3 length: 13 residues. The germline V gene has CDR1 WSHSY and CDR2 SAAADI. After removal of 7 bases from V and 5 bases from J, the junction contained 7 bases not matched to a gene. The CDR3 DNA sequence: TGCGCCAGCACCTCCGGGACAGGCCACGAGCAGTACTTC. It encodes CASTSGTGHEQYF.

The V and J genes are TRBV6-6 and TRBJ2-7; 11 positions match TRBD2. V lost 5 bases, J lost 1 base, and 7 bases stayed unmatched. This CDR3 has 16 amino acids. The germline gives CDR1 MNHNY, CDR2 SVGAGI (reference sequence). Here the CDR3 DNA reads TGTGCCAGCAGTCTATCCGGGACTAGCGGATCCTACGAGCAGTACTTC. Amino acids: CASSLSGTSGSYEQYF.

Of note for this clonotype: This sequence may be a read error, since a much larger clone differs from it by one base. The chain uses TRBV29-1 and TRBJ2-5; TRBD2 matches at 7 bases. Trimming at V came to 6 bases and at J to 1 base, leaving 2 bases not matched to a gene. This CDR3 comprises 12 residues. CDR1 is SQVTM, CDR2 ANQGSEA, per germline. CDR3 DNA sequence: TGCAGCGTCTGGGGGGGCCAAGAGACCCAGTACTTC. Amino acid sequence: CSVWGGQETQYF.

For this clonotype: Germline and junction disagree at one end, which may indicate a read error. The chain joins TRBV6-1 to TRBJ2-4; D gene ambiguous. CDR3 size: 16 residues. CDR1 is MNHNS, CDR2 SASEGT, per germline. CDR3 sequence: CVSSMALSQKGNIQYF. The CDR3 DNA follows: TGTGTCAGCAGTATGGCCTTATCCCAAAAAGGAAACATTCAGTACTTC.

The gene calls are TRBV11-2 and TRBJ2-1; D is undetermined. This CDR3 contains 13 residues. V shed 8 bases and J shed 9 bases, with 17 bases lying between them. From germline, CDR1 is SGHAT and CDR2 FQNNGV. The DNA of the CDR3 is TGTGCCAGCTGTCTGGAGTACTGTGCTGAGCAGTTCTTC. It codes for CASCLEYCAEQFF.

V and J are TRBV6-5 and TRBJ1-1; 9 bases are a match to TRBD1. The CDR3 contains 14 residues. Trimming took 6 bases from V and 6 from J; bases not matched to a gene: 8. Germline CDR1 and CDR2: MNHEY and SVGAGI. In DNA, the CDR3 is TGTGCCAGCAGCCGGTCGGGACAGGGAGCTGAAGCTTTCTTT. Its translation is CASSRSGQGAEAFF.

Comments on this clonotype: A much larger clone is a single base away; this may be a read error. The chain has TRBV6-2 or TRBV6-3 and TRBJ1-5, with 7 bases fitting TRBD1. Germline V gene lookup returns CDR1 MNHEY and CDR2 SVGEGT. The CDR3 spans 15 residues. In DNA form, the CDR3 reads TGTGCCAGCAGTCCCCAGGGGGTGCGCGATCAGCCCCAGCTTTTT. It translates to CASSPQGVRDQPQLF.

The chain links TRBV20-1 to TRBJ2-7; 9 nucleotides align to TRBD2. Germline values: CDR1 DFQATT, CDR2 SNEGSKA (reference sequence). The CDR3 spans 15 residues. Unmatched junction bases numbered 15, after V lost 5 bases and J lost 7 bases. CDR3 DNA sequence: TGCAGTGCTCTAGGCAGTGGCGGGAGGGCCAAAGAGCAGTACTTC. It is translated as CSALGSGGRAKEQYF.